Below, one T cell receptor (beta chain) is given with its context. Its antigen is undetermined. This sample was taken from a study of monozygotic twins with inflammatory bowel disease. Points from the study as a whole: IBD patients shared fewer clonotypes with other individuals than healthy twins, especially patients with disease activity signs. Researchers reported no repertoire similarity difference between concordant and discordant twins, possibly from limited power.

Donors gave over 2 ml of blood apiece. Germline assignment: CDR1 MDHEN and CDR2 SYDVKM. The CDR3 is 15 amino acids. Two nested PCRs, of roughly 15 and 9 cycles, processed TCRalpha and TCRbeta cDNA. TCRdb re-called the 5' RACE reads; every CDR3 protein appears as one record, without DNA. Its table lists about 350,000 distinct CDR3 sequences. Sequencing used blood. The J gene is TRBJ1-6, the V gene TRBV28; TCRdb outputs TRBD1, but without DNA this stays unchecked. The clonotype comes from a human donor with ulcerative colitis or Crohn's disease, or a healthy co-twin of an affected twin (not recorded which). This CDR3 reads CASSHVPGQGPPLHF.